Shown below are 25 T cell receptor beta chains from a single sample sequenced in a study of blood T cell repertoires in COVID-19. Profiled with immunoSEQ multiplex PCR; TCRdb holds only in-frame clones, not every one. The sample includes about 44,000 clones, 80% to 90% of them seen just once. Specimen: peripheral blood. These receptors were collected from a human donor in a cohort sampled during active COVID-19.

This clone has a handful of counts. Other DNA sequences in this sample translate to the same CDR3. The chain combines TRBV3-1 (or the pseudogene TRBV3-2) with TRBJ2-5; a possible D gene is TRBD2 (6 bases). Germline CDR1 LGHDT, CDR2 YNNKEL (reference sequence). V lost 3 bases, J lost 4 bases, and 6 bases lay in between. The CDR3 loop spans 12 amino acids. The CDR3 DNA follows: TGTGCCAGCAGCCAGGGGGGAGAGACCCAGTACTTC. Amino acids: CASSQGGETQYF.

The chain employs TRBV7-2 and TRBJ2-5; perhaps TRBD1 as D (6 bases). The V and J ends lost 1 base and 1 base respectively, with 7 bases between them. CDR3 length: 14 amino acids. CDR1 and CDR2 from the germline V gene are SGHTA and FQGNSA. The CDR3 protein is CASSLDRAQETQYF. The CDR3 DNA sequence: TGTGCCAGCAGCTTAGACAGGGCCCAAGAGACCCAGTACTTC. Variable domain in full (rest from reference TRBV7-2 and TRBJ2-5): GAGVSQSPSNKVTEKGKDVELRCDPISGHTALYWYRQSLGQGLEFLIYFQGNSAPDKSGLPSDRFSAERTGGSVSTLTIQRTQQEDSAVYLCASSLDRAQETQYFGPGTRLLVL.

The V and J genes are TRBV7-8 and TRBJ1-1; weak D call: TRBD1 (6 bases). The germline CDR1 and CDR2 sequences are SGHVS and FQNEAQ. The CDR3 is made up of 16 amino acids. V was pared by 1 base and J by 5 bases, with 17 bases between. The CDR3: CASSLGLRGAGTEAFF. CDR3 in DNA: TGTGCCAGCAGCTTAGGTCTCAGGGGCGCAGGGACTGAAGCTTTCTTT.

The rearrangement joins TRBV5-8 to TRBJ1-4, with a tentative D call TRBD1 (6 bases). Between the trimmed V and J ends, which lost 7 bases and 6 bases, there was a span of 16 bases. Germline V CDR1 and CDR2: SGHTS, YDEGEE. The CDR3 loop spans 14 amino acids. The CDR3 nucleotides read TGTGCCAGCGCCCTGGGGGGGGCGGATGAAAAACTGTTTTTT. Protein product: CASALGGADEKLFF. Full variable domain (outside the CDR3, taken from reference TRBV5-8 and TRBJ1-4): EAGVTQSPTHLIKTRGQQATLRCSPISGHTSVYWYQQALGLGLQFLLWYDEGEERNRGNFPPRFSGRQFPNYSSELNVNALELEDSALYLCASALGGADEKLFFGSGTQLSVL.

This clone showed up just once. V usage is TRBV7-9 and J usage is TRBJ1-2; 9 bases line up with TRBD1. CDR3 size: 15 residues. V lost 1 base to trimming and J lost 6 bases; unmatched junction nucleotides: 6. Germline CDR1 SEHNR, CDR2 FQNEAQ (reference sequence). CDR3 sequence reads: CASSLEYRGRDGYTF. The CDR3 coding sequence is TGTGCCAGCAGCTTAGAGTACAGGGGGCGGGATGGCTACACCTTC.

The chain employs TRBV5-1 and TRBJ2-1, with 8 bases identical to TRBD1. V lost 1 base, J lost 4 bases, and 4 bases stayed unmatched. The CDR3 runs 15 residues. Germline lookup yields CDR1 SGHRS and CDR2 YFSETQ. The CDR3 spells CASSLTGGGYNEQFF. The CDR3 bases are TGCGCCAGCAGCTTGACAGGGGGAGGTTACAATGAGCAGTTCTTC.

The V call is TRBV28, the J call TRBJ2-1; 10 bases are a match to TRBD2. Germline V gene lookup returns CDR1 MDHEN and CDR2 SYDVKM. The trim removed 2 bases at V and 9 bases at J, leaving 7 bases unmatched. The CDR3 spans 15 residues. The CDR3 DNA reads TGTGCCAGCAGTTTAAGCGGGGGGGCCTATTTTGAGCAGTTCTTC. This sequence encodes CASSLSGGAYFEQFF.

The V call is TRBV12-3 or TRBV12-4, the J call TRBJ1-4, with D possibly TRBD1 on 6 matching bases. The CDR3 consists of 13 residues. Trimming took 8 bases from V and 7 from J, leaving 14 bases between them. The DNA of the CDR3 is TGTGCCAGCCAGTCAGGGGTAACTGAAAAACTGTTTTTT. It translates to CASQSGVTEKLFF.

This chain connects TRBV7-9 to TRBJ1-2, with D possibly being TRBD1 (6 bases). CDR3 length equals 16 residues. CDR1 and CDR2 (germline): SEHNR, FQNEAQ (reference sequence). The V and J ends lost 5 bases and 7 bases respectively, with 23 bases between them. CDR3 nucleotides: TGTGCCAGCAGCCGAGACGCCCGTACAGGGCCGGGTGGCTACACCTTC. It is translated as CASSRDARTGPGGYTF. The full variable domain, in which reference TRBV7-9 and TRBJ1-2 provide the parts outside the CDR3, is DTGVSQNPRHKITKRGQNVTFRCDPISEHNRLYWYRQTLGQGPEFLTYFQNEAQLEKSRLLSDRFSAERPKGSFSTLEIQRTEQGDSAMYLCASSRDARTGPGGYTFGSGTRLTVV.

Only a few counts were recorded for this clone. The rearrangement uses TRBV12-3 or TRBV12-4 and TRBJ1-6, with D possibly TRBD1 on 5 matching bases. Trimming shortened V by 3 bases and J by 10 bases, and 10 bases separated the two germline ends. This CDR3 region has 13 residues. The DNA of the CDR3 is TGTGCCAGCAGTTTGGGGGGTCGGTCACCCCTCCACTTT. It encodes CASSLGGRSPLHF.

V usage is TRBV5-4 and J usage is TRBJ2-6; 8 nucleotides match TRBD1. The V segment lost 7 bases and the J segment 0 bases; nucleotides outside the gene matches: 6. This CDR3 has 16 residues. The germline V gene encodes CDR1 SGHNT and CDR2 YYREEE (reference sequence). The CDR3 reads CASGGQAGSGANVLTF. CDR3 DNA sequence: TGTGCCAGCGGGGGACAGGCCGGCTCTGGGGCCAACGTCCTGACTTTC.

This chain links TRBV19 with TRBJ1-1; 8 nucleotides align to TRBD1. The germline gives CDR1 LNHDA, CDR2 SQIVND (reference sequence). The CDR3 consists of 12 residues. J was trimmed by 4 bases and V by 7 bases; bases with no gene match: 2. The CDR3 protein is CASKQGGTEAFF. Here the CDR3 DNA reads TGTGCCAGTAAACAGGGGGGCACTGAAGCTTTCTTT.

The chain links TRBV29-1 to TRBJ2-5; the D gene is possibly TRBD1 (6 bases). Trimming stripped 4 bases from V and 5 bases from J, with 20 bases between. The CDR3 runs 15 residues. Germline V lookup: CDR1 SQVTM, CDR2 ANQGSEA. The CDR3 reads CSVGASTGMMETQYF. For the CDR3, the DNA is TGCAGCGTTGGGGCCTCCACAGGGATGATGGAGACCCAGTACTTC.

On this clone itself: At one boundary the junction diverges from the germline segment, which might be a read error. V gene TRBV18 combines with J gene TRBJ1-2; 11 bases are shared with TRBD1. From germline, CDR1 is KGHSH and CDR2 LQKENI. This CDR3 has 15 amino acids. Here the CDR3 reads CASSPVSPDRGLSAF. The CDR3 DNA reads TGTGCCAGCTCACCAGTGTCACCGGACAGGGGGCTCTCCGCCTTC.

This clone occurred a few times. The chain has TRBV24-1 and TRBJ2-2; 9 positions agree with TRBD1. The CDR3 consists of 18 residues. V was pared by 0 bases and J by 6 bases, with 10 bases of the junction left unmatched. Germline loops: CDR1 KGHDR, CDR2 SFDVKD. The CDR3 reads CATSDLVTLGQGPGELFF. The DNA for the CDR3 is TGTGCCACCAGTGATTTGGTCACACTCGGACAGGGGCCCGGGGAGCTGTTTTTT.

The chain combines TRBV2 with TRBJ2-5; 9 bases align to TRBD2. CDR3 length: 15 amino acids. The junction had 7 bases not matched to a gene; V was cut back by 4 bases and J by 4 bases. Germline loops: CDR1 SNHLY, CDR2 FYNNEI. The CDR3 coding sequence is TGTGCCAGCAGTGTACGGGGACTAGCAGGAGAGACCCAGTACTTC. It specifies CASSVRGLAGETQYF.

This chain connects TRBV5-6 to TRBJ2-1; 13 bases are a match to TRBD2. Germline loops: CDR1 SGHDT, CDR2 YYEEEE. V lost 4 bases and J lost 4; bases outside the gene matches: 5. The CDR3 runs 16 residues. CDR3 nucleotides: TGTGCCAGCAGCATCCGGACTAGCGGGGGATACAATGAGCAGTTCTTC. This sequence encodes CASSIRTSGGYNEQFF.

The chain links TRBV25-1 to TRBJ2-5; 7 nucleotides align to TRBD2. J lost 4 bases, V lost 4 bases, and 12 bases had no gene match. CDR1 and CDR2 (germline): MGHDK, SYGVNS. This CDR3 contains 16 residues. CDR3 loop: CASSALGGGGGETQYF. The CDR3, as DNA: TGTGCCAGCAGTGCCTTGGGGGGGGGAGGTGGAGAGACCCAGTACTTC.

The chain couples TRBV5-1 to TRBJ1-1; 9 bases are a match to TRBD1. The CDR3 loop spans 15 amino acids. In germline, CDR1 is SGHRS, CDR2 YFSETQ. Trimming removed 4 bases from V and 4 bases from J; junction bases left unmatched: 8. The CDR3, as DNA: TGCGCCAGCAGCGAAACACAGGGGGCGCGCACTGAAGCTTTCTTT. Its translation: CASSETQGARTEAFF.

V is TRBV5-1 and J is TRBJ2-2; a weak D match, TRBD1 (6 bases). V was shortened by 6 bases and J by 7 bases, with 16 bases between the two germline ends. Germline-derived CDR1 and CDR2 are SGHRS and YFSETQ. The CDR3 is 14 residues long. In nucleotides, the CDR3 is TGCGCCAGCACATCAGGGGTTGGAATCGGGGAGCTGTTTTTT. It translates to CASTSGVGIGELFF.

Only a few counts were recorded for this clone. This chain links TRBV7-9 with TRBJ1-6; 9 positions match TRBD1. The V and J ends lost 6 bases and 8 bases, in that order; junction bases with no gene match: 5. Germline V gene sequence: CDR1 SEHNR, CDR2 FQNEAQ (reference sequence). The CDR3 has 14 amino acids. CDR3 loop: CASRSGTGYSPLHF. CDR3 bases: TGTGCCAGCAGGTCCGGGACAGGGTATTCACCCCTCCACTTT.

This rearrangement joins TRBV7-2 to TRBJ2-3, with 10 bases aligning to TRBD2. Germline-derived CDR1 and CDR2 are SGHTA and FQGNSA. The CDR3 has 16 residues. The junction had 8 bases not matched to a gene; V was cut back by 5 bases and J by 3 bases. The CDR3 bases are TGTGCCAGCAGCCCAGGACTAGCGGAAATAACAGATACGCAGTATTTT. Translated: CASSPGLAEITDTQYF.

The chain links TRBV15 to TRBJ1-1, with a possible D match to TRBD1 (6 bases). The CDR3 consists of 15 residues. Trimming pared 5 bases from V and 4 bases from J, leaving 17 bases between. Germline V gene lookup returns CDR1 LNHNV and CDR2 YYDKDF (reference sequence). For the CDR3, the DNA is TGTGCCACCAGCCGAAACAGGGTTCGAAGCACTGAAGCTTTCTTT. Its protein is CATSRNRVRSTEAFF.

The CDR3 coding sequence is TGTGCCAGCAGCTTAGCCGGTTGGGCGGGGGGCAATGAGCAGTTCTTC. Encoded protein: CASSLAGWAGGNEQFF. V is TRBV7-9 and J is TRBJ2-1; 8 nucleotides match TRBD2. Trimming took 0 bases from V and 6 from J; bases not matched to a gene: 7. The CDR3 runs 16 residues. Germline V CDR1 and CDR2: SEHNR, FQNEAQ (reference sequence).

As DNA, the CDR3 is TGTGCCAGCAGCACCGCGCCTGGGGCTAGCGGGGGGACCTACGAGCAGTACTTC. This gives the protein CASSTAPGASGGTYEQYF. V and J are TRBV21-1 and TRBJ2-7; the listed D gene, TRBD2, was not tested against the DNA. TRBV21-1 corresponds to a pseudogene. The CDR3 runs to 18 residues.